A single sample is the source of the 14 T cell receptor beta chains below, sequenced in a study of STAT5B mutations in CD4+ large granular lymphocyte leukemia (dated 2022 in TCRdb). The library was made by the immunoSEQ multiplex PCR assay. TCRdb mirrors the immuneACCESS table, restricted to in-frame sequences. Some clones are absent from its copies; in checked studies, under half trace to an unresolved V gene, and the reason for the others is unknown. A total of almost 8,500 clones appear in this sample, roughly 86% of them only once. The leading ten clones occupy 50% of the sample. The material sequenced was PBMCs. These receptors all stem from a woman in her 70s with CD4+ T-cell large granular lymphocyte leukemia.

The chain combines TRBV5-1 with TRBJ2-5; D ambiguous. Trimming took 5 bases from V and 2 from J, leaving 13 bases between them. This CDR3 has 14 amino acids. Germline V gene sequence: CDR1 SGHRS, CDR2 YFSETQ. The DNA of the CDR3 is TGCGCCAGCAGACTTACAGTCTCTCAAGAGACCCAGTACTTC. The encoded protein is CASRLTVSQETQYF. The whole variable domain, remainder taken from reference TRBV5-1 and TRBJ2-5, is KAGVTQTPRYLIKTRGQQVTLSCSPISGHRSVSWYQQTPGQGLQFLFEYFSETQRNKGNFPGRFSGRQFSNSRSEMNVSTLELGDSALYLCASRLTVSQETQYFGPGTRLLVL.

This clone was observed a handful of times. This chain uses TRBV4-1 with TRBJ1-2; TRBD1 is a possible D gene (6 bases). In germline, CDR1 is MGHRA, CDR2 YSYEKL. This CDR3 is built from 15 residues. Trimming shortened V by 2 bases and J by 2 bases, and 12 bases separated the two germline ends. In nucleotides, the CDR3 is TGCGCCAGCAGCCAACCGGGGAGGGGGAACTATGGCTACACCTTC. Translating it yields CASSQPGRGNYGYTF.

This chain connects TRBV5-1 to TRBJ2-5, with D perhaps matching TRBD1 (6 bases). The V end lost 2 bases, the J end lost 0 bases, and 8 bases lay between the germline ends. The germline gives CDR1 SGHRS, CDR2 YFSETQ. The CDR3 sequence is 14 residues long. The CDR3 spells CASSFGQHQETQYF. The CDR3 DNA is TGCGCCAGCAGCTTCGGACAGCACCAAGAGACCCAGTACTTC. The whole variable domain, remainder taken from reference TRBV5-1 and TRBJ2-5, is KAGVTQTPRYLIKTRGQQVTLSCSPISGHRSVSWYQQTPGQGLQFLFEYFSETQRNKGNFPGRFSGRQFSNSRSEMNVSTLELGDSALYLCASSFGQHQETQYFGPGTRLLVL.

The chain is built from TRBV15 and TRBJ1-1; D remains unclear. V lost 0 bases and J lost 6, with 8 bases in between. Germline values: CDR1 LNHNV, CDR2 YYDKDF (reference sequence). The CDR3 sequence is 13 residues long. DNA for the CDR3: TGTGCCACCAGCAGAGACAGGAGAGCTGAAGCTTTCTTT. Translation: CATSRDRRAEAFF.

This chain joins TRBV7-2 and TRBJ1-2, with D uncertain. V was clipped by 1 base and J by 5 bases, with 14 bases between them. Germline assignment: CDR1 SGHTA and CDR2 FQGNSA. The CDR3 runs 15 residues. The CDR3 protein is CASSLVAGLQYGYTF. CDR3 nucleotides: TGTGCCAGCAGCTTAGTGGCAGGCCTCCAGTATGGCTACACCTTC.

The CDR3 bases are TGTGCCAGCAGCCTAGGGTCAAAAAATGAAAAACTGTTTTTT. This encodes CASSLGSKNEKLFF. The V call is TRBV7-2, the J call TRBJ1-4; the D is unclear. Germline V lookup: CDR1 SGHTA, CDR2 FQGNSA. With 5 bases removed from V and 5 bases from J, the gap between germline ends came to 12 bases. CDR3 length: 14 amino acids.

V is TRBV21-1 and J is TRBJ2-7. TRBV21-1 is marked as a pseudogene. The CDR3 runs to 15 residues. The CDR3 nucleotides read TGTGCCAGCACCAACCCGGGACGCCAATCCTACGAGCAGTACTTC. This gives the protein CASTNPGRQSYEQYF.

The genes are TRBV2 and TRBJ2-1, with TRBD2 matching over 10 bases. The CDR3 is made up of 16 amino acids. J lost 6 bases, V lost 7 bases, and 12 bases had no gene match. Germline V gives CDR1 SNHLY, CDR2 FYNNEI. The CDR3 loop reads CASITVRSGGGNEQFF. The DNA for the CDR3 is TGTGCCAGCATTACCGTGAGGAGCGGGGGGGGCAATGAGCAGTTCTTC.

The V gene is TRBV30, the J gene TRBJ2-7; D gene ambiguous. Germline V gene sequence: CDR1 GTSNPN, CDR2 SVGIG (reference sequence). The germline V and J ends were trimmed by 5 bases and 8 bases, with 19 bases remaining between them. This CDR3 has 13 residues. CDR3 protein: CAWVPSPGAQQYF. The CDR3 nucleotides are TGTGCCTGGGTTCCCAGCCCAGGAGCCCAGCAGTACTTC.

The chain employs TRBV6-5 and TRBJ2-7; a weak D match, TRBD1 (6 bases). This CDR3 comprises 14 residues. Germline lookup yields CDR1 MNHEY and CDR2 SVGAGI. Between the trimmed V and J ends, which lost 2 bases and 6 bases, there was a span of 14 bases. Here the CDR3 reads CASSYDYRAGEQYF. The CDR3 DNA is TGTGCCAGCAGTTACGATTACAGGGCGGGCGAGCAGTACTTC.

Points on this clone: At one boundary the junction diverges from the germline segment, which might be a read error. The chain links TRBV2 to TRBJ2-7, with D possibly called TRBD1 or TRBD2 (6 bases each). The germline CDR1 and CDR2 sequences are SNHLY and FYNNEI. This CDR3 region has 14 residues. This chain's CDR3 is CASSRGQGPHRGLF. Here the CDR3 DNA reads TGTGCCAGCAGCCGTGGGCAGGGGCCGCATCGGGGACTCTTC.

CDR3 nucleotide sequence: TGTGCCAGCAGTTCAGGGACGGGGGGGCAGACAGATACGCAGTATTTT. This translates into CASSSGTGGQTDTQYF. The chain carries TRBV6-5 and TRBJ2-3, with 8 bases aligning to TRBD2. Trimming removed 4 bases from V and 3 bases from J; junction bases left unmatched: 9. Per the germline V gene, CDR1 is MNHEY and CDR2 is SVGAGI. The CDR3 spans 16 residues.

The genes are TRBV4-1 and TRBJ2-1; D may be TRBD1 or TRBD2 (5 bases each). This CDR3 region has 15 residues. Trimming took off 4 bases at V and 9 bases at J, with 19 bases between the two ends. The germline V gene encodes CDR1 MGHRA and CDR2 YSYEKL. CDR3 DNA sequence: TGCGCCAGCAGCCCCAGTGAAGGGACCCCGGGTGAGCAGTTCTTC. Its translation: CASSPSEGTPGEQFF.

The chain couples TRBV4-1 to TRBJ1-1, with D unclear. Germline CDR1 reads MGHRA; CDR2 reads YSYEKL. CDR3 size: 14 residues. The ends were cut back, 0 bases at V and 1 base at J, with 6 bases in the middle. The CDR3 is CASSQDGRNTEAFF. The CDR3 DNA reads as TGCGCCAGCAGCCAAGATGGAAGGAACACTGAAGCTTTCTTT.